This T cell receptor beta chain is drawn from a study of blood T cell repertoires in COVID-19. Study-level background: There were acute and convalescent COVID-19 samples, and they came from the United States, Italy and Spain. PBMCs, B-cell-depleted T cells, or T cells were the source of the cDNA or gDNA that made up the material.

Per the original data handling: Estimates of nucleated cell counts were drawn from the amplification of reference gene primers. The table came from immunoSEQ multiplex PCR; TCRdb's copy has only in-frame clones and leaves some out. V, J and clone size were drawn from that table, and D and trimming were deduced from the DNA. Of roughly 71,000 clones in the sample, approximately 87% were seen once. Germline V lookup: CDR1 WSHSY, CDR2 SAAADI. Trimming removed 0 bases from V and 6 bases from J; junction bases left unmatched: 5. The CDR3 consists of 15 residues. This receptor was identified in a woman of 80 years or more with acute or convalescent COVID-19. V is TRBV10-2 and J is TRBJ1-2; 9 nucleotides agree with TRBD1. Sequencing was performed on peripheral blood. The CDR3 DNA sequence: TGCGCCAGCAGTGAGTCGAATGGACAGGGGAATGGCTACACCTTC. Amino acids: CASSESNGQGNGYTF.